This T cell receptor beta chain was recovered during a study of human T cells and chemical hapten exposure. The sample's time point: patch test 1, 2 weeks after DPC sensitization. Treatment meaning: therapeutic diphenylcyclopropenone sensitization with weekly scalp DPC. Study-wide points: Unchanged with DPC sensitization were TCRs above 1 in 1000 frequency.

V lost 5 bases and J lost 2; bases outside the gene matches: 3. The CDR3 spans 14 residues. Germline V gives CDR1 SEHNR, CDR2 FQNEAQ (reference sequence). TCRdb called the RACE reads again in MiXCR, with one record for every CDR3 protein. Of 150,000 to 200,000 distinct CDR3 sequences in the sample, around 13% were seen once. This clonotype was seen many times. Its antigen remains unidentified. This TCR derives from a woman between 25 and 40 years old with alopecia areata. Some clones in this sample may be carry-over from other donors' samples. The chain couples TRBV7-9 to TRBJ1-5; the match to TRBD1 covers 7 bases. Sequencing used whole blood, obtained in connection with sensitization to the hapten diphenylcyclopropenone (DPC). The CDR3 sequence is CASSPTGGNQPQHF. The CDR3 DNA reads TGTGCCAGCAGCCCTACAGGGGGCAATCAGCCCCAGCATTTT.